This T cell receptor (beta chain) was sequenced for a study of patients and donors after allogeneic stem cell transplantation. The CDR3 runs to 15 residues. Germline CDR1 reads MNHNS; CDR2 reads SASEGT. With 6 bases clipped from V and 3 bases from J, the junction kept 7 bases outside the gene matches. A single record per CDR3 protein comes from TCRdb applying MiXCR to the RT-PCR reads. This repertoire shows approximately 410,000 distinct CDR3 sequences, around 16% found once; its top ten account for 7% to 7.5%. This clonotype was picked up a small number of times. The TCR originated in a human donor who was either an allogeneic HSCT recipient or a stem cell or donor lymphocyte infusion donor (not recorded which). It is not recorded whose cells these are; they may come from a transplant donor. The specimen sequenced was blood, either unsorted or a sorted T cell fraction (not recorded which). The chain combines TRBV6-1 with TRBJ2-1, with 8 bases matching TRBD1. DNA for the CDR3: TGTGCCAGCAGACACTGGACAGGGCTCTACAATGAGCAGTTCTTC. It translates to CASRHWTGLYNEQFF.